This T cell receptor beta chain stems from a study of shared clonotypes between healthy human individuals. The assay ran at deep level. The data were produced by immunoSEQ multiplex PCR, yet TCRdb's version contains in-frame clones alone and is incomplete. In the table there are more than 1,200,000 clones, around 98.5% of which are singletons. Study-wide findings and caveats: Larger estimated richness was generally seen in naive subsets than in memory subsets.

As for this clone: Its cognate antigen is unknown.

Germline-derived CDR1 and CDR2 are SGHTS and YDEGEE. Trimming stripped 0 bases from V and 0 bases from J, with 16 bases between. There are 19 residues in the CDR3. The chain has TRBV5-8 and TRBJ2-6; D is perhaps TRBD1 (6 bases). This clonotype was obtained from a man younger than 40 in good health. The sequenced sample was naive CD4+ T cells sorted from blood. The subset is: CD45RA+ positively selected. The DNA of the CDR3 is TGTGCCAGCAGCTTGGGCCCTGGGGGCCTCAACTCTGGGGCCAACGTCCTGACTTTC. Its translation is CASSLGPGGLNSGANVLTF.